This T cell receptor beta chain was recovered during a study of blood T cell repertoires in COVID-19. CDR1 SGHRS and CDR2 YFSETQ come from the germline V gene. The CDR3 length is 17 residues. Trimming removed 2 bases from V and 7 bases from J; junction bases left unmatched: 10. Profiled with immunoSEQ multiplex PCR; TCRdb holds only in-frame clones, not every one. The sample lists 100,000 to 150,000 clones; roughly 84% were seen once. The clonotype comes from a man in his fifties or sixties with acute or convalescent COVID-19. Material for sequencing was peripheral blood. The V gene is TRBV5-1, the J gene TRBJ2-1, with 12 bases fitting TRBD2. This CDR3 reads CASSFVLAGGPWNEQFF. Here the CDR3 DNA reads TGCGCCAGCAGCTTTGTCCTAGCGGGAGGGCCTTGGAATGAGCAGTTCTTC.